The present T cell receptor beta chain was sequenced within a study of CD8+CD57+ T cells in acquired aplastic anemia. At the level of the study: Sorted cells (CD4+ and CD8+) yielded DNA amounts that averaged about 3.1 ug. Healthy donors gave about 10 million reads on average for CD4+ cells.

This clonotype came up once. Investigators profiled TCR beta VDJ and CDR3 from genomic DNA template. MiXCR, applied by TCRdb to the reads, yields one record per CDR3 protein. The table has some 48,000 distinct CDR3 sequences, about 73% seen once. The V end was cut by 3 bases, the J end by 3 bases, with 17 bases between. The CDR3 has 16 residues. Germline CDR1 reads ENHRY; CDR2 reads SYGVKD. The V and J genes are TRBV10-3 and TRBJ1-2; D perhaps matches TRBD1 (5 bases). The sequenced material came from sorted CD4+, CD8+, or CD8+CD57+ T cells (not recorded which) from PBMCs. The clonotype comes from a human donor in good health, serving as a control. The CDR3 reads CAISDGRGKVDYGYTF. CDR3 DNA: TGTGCCATCAGTGATGGGAGGGGTAAAGTAGACTATGGCTACACCTTC.